The 28 T cell receptor beta chains listed next were all sequenced from one sample in a study of T cell responses to AZD1222 COVID-19 vaccine. This table comes from immunoSEQ multiplex PCR, and its TCRdb copy is limited to in-frame clones, with some not included. In the table there are 110,000 to 150,000 clones, 80% to 90% of which are singletons. Sequenced here: peripheral blood, sampled on day 0 of AZD1222 vaccination. The source is an adult in good health.

The V and J genes are TRBV30 and TRBJ1-3, with 7 nucleotides matching TRBD1. Germline V lookup: CDR1 GTSNPN, CDR2 SVGIG (reference sequence). CDR3 length equals 16 residues. The trim removed 3 bases at V and 0 bases at J, leaving 8 bases unmatched. Here the CDR3 reads CAWSSTGPFSGNTIYF. The CDR3 coding sequence is TGTGCCTGGAGCTCGACAGGGCCCTTCTCTGGAAACACCATATATTTT.

The rearrangement joins TRBV30 to TRBJ2-3; maybe TRBD2 (6 bases). The CDR3 length is 15 residues. From germline, CDR1 is GTSNPN and CDR2 SVGIG (reference sequence). V was cut by 3 bases and J by 0 bases, with 13 bases left in between. CDR3 protein: CAWSGSTHSTDTQYF. The CDR3, as DNA: TGTGCCTGGAGCGGGAGCACGCACAGCACAGATACGCAGTATTTT.

As DNA, the CDR3 is TGTGCCAGCAGCTTCATTCTGGGGGAAGGAGAGCAGTTCTTC. Translating it yields CASSFILGEGEQFF. The rearrangement joins TRBV11-2 to TRBJ2-1; D possibly uses TRBD1 or TRBD2 (5 bases each). The V and J ends lost 3 bases and 10 bases respectively, with 16 bases between them. From germline, CDR1 is SGHAT and CDR2 FQNNGV. The CDR3 sequence is 14 residues long.

This rearrangement joins TRBV7-8 to TRBJ2-3, with D possibly matching TRBD2 (5 bases). V gave up 0 bases and J gave up 3 bases, with 10 bases separating them. This CDR3 contains 15 residues. The germline gives CDR1 SGHVS, CDR2 FQNEAQ. This CDR3 is CASSLARLPTDTQYF. Written as DNA, the CDR3 is TGTGCCAGCAGCTTAGCGCGACTACCTACAGATACGCAGTATTTT.

The rearrangement uses TRBV5-1 and TRBJ2-7; the D gene is possibly TRBD1 (5 bases). CDR3 length equals 14 residues. CDR1 and CDR2 (germline): SGHRS, YFSETQ. V gave up 0 bases and J gave up 4 bases, with 11 bases separating them. CDR3 loop: CASSLANQGYEQYF. The CDR3 DNA reads as TGCGCCAGCAGCTTGGCAAATCAGGGATACGAGCAGTACTTC.

The V call is TRBV5-4, the J call TRBJ2-3; TRBD2 matches at 9 bases. This CDR3 has 15 residues. The germline V gene has CDR1 SGHNT and CDR2 YYREEE (reference sequence). V shed 4 bases, J shed 6 bases, and the junction held 9 bases outside the gene matches. This chain's CDR3 is CASSPQAGGRDTQYF. In DNA, the CDR3 is TGTGCCAGCAGCCCCCAAGCGGGAGGCCGGGATACGCAGTATTTT.

In regard to this clone: Relative to the germline gene, one junction end is altered; a read error may explain this. The chain is built from TRBV7-9 and TRBJ2-2, with D unresolved. CDR3 length: 12 residues. Germline V gene data show CDR1 as SEHNR and CDR2 as FQNEAQ (reference sequence). CDR3 in DNA: TGTGCCTGCAGCCACGACCTCGGGGAGCTGTTTTTT. Translated, it gives CACSHDLGELFF. Variable domain in full (rest from reference TRBV7-9 and TRBJ2-2): DTGVSQNPRHKITKRGQNVTFRCDPISEHNRLYWYRQTLGQGPEFLTYFQNEAQLEKSRLLSDRFSAERPKGSFSTLEIQRTEQGDSAMYLCACSHDLGELFFGEGSRLTVL.

The gene calls are TRBV10-3 and TRBJ2-1; 7 bases are a match to TRBD2. The CDR3 sequence is 13 residues long. CDR1 and CDR2 from the germline V gene are ENHRY and SYGVKD. Trimming cost V 10 bases and J 6 bases; bases outside gene matches: 9. CDR3 loop: CATERDPSNEQFF. CDR3 bases: TGTGCCACGGAGCGGGATCCCTCCAATGAGCAGTTCTTC.

V usage is TRBV19 and J usage is TRBJ2-1; 8 bases are a match to TRBD2. CDR3 length equals 14 residues. The germline CDR1 and CDR2 sequences are LNHDA and SQIVND (reference sequence). Trimming took 3 bases from V and 2 from J; bases not matched to a gene: 0. The CDR3 protein is CASSMGLAYNEQFF. In DNA form, the CDR3 reads TGTGCCAGTAGTATGGGACTAGCCTACAATGAGCAGTTCTTC.

The chain links TRBV2 to TRBJ2-5; possible D gene TRBD1, 5 bases. This CDR3 has 14 amino acids. Germline V CDR1 and CDR2: SNHLY, FYNNEI. The V gene lost 7 bases and the J gene lost 2 bases, with 14 bases spanning the gap. DNA for the CDR3: TGTGCCAGCACACGGCAGGGCCAGCAAGAGACCCAGTACTTC. This gives the protein CASTRQGQQETQYF.

The chain employs TRBV10-2 and TRBJ1-5, with D hard to call. Germline CDR1 and CDR2: WSHSY and SAAADI. The CDR3 covers 14 residues. Trimming removed 0 bases from V and 4 bases from J, with 7 bases in between. Here the CDR3 reads CASSESDTNQPQHF. The CDR3 bases are TGCGCCAGCAGTGAGTCAGACACTAATCAGCCCCAGCATTTT.

This clone was detected only a few times. This sequence joins TRBV15 and TRBJ1-3, with D possibly matching TRBD1 (5 bases). The CDR3 extends over 13 amino acids. V was shortened by 6 bases and J by 6 bases, with 12 bases between the two germline ends. Germline V gene data show CDR1 as LNHNV and CDR2 as YYDKDF (reference sequence). The CDR3 sequence: CATSQGLENTIYF. CDR3 DNA: TGTGCCACCAGTCAGGGTTTAGAAAACACCATATATTTT.

The chain joins TRBV10-1 to TRBJ2-1; 10 positions match TRBD1. CDR3 length equals 17 residues. Trimming took 3 bases from V and 4 from J; bases not matched to a gene: 9. CDR1 is WNHNN and CDR2 is SYGVQD in the germline V gene (reference sequence). The CDR3 sequence: CASSDPLPGQGYNEQFF. In DNA form, the CDR3 reads TGCGCCAGCAGTGACCCCTTACCGGGACAGGGGTACAATGAGCAGTTCTTC.

The chain couples TRBV28 to TRBJ1-2; D unresolved. The CDR3 extends over 12 amino acids. V lost 8 bases, J lost 4 bases, and 11 bases lay in between. CDR1 is MDHEN, CDR2 SYDVKM, per germline. The CDR3 sequence: CASALGIYGYTF. Here the CDR3 DNA reads TGTGCCAGCGCCTTGGGGATCTATGGCTACACCTTC.

The chain carries TRBV10-3 and TRBJ2-1; D is perhaps TRBD1 or TRBD2 (5 bases each). Between the trimmed V and J ends, which lost 10 bases and 2 bases, there was a span of 15 bases. Germline-derived CDR1 and CDR2 are ENHRY and SYGVKD. This CDR3 is 14 amino acids long. The CDR3 DNA is TGTGCCACAAAAGGGACGGGCACCTACAATGAGCAGTTCTTC. Protein: CATKGTGTYNEQFF.

This chain connects TRBV5-1 to TRBJ2-2, with TRBD2 identical over 7 bases. J lost 5 bases, V lost 0 bases, and 4 bases had no gene match. The germline V gene has CDR1 SGHRS and CDR2 YFSETQ. This CDR3 spans 15 amino acids. The CDR3: CASSLGDYRTGELFF. The CDR3 nucleotides are TGCGCCAGCAGCTTGGGGGACTACAGAACCGGGGAGCTGTTTTTT.

For this clone: The junction and the germline gene differ at one end; a read error may be behind it. The chain couples TRBV28 to TRBJ1-4; 11 bases match TRBD1. The CDR3 is 19 residues long. The germline V gene has CDR1 MDHEN and CDR2 SYDVKM. This chain's CDR3 is CAGSSQPGTGGRLNEKLFF. CDR3 nucleotides: TGTGCCGGCAGCTCTCAGCCGGGGACAGGGGGGAGACTAAATGAAAAACTGTTTTTT. Filled out from reference TRBV28 and TRBJ1-4, the complete variable domain reads DVKVTQSSRYLVKRTGEKVFLECVQDMDHENMFWYRQDPGLGLRLIYFSYDVKMKEKGDIPEGYSVSREKKERFSLILESASTNQTSMYLCAGSSQPGTGGRLNEKLFFGSGTQLSVL.

This sequence joins TRBV5-1 and TRBJ2-3, with 8 positions matching TRBD1. The CDR3 consists of 16 residues. Germline CDR1 and CDR2: SGHRS and YFSETQ. J lost 2 bases, V lost 5 bases, and 10 bases had no gene match. The CDR3 DNA reads as TGCGCCAGCAGTTCCCAGGGACAGGCGTCCACAGATACGCAGTATTTT. It specifies CASSSQGQASTDTQYF.

V gene TRBV3-1 (or the pseudogene TRBV3-2) combines with J gene TRBJ1-5, with TRBD1 as a possible D gene (6 bases). Germline V gene data show CDR1 as LGHDT and CDR2 as YNNKEL (reference sequence). The CDR3 covers 15 residues. Trimming shortened V by 0 bases and J by 6 bases, and 12 bases separated the two germline ends. The CDR3 region has the DNA TGTGCCAGCAGCCAAGATCTCGGGGGGGCTCAGCCCCAGCATTTT. This codes for CASSQDLGGAQPQHF.

CDR3 sequence: CASSTAATVQNEQYF. The CDR3 coding sequence is TGTGCCAGCAGTACGGCGGCCACGGTCCAGAACGAGCAGTACTTC. The chain is built from TRBV7-6 and TRBJ2-7; D is ambiguous. Trimming cost V 6 bases and J 5 bases, with 20 bases left between them. This CDR3 has 15 amino acids. CDR1 and CDR2 from the germline V gene are SGHVS and FNYEAQ. Based on the CDR3 plus reference TRBV7-6 and TRBJ2-7, the full variable domain is GAGVSQSPRYKVTKRGQDVALRCDPISGHVSLYWYRQALGQGPEFLTYFNYEAQQDKSGLPNDRFSAERPEGSISTLTIQRTEQRDSAMYRCASSTAATVQNEQYFGPGTRLTVT.

The rearrangement joins TRBV19 to TRBJ1-2; D ambiguous. The CDR3 runs 15 residues. In germline, CDR1 is LNHDA, CDR2 SQIVND (reference sequence). Trimming took off 3 bases at V and 5 bases at J, with 16 bases between the two ends. In nucleotides, the CDR3 is TGTGCCAGTAGTATGGCGGCAGGTCCTTCTTATGGCTACACCTTC. It is translated as CASSMAAGPSYGYTF. The variable domain in full, completed from reference TRBV19 and TRBJ1-2, reads DGGITQSPKYLFRKEGQNVTLSCEQNLNHDAMYWYRQDPGQGLRLIYYSQIVNDFQKGDIAEGYSVSREKKESFPLTVTSAQKNPTAFYLCASSMAAGPSYGYTFGSGTRLTVV.

The rearrangement joins TRBV7-9 to TRBJ2-2; weak D call: TRBD1 (6 bases). This CDR3 has 14 residues. CDR1 and CDR2 from the germline V gene are SEHNR and FQNEAQ (reference sequence). V shed 5 bases and J shed 0 bases, with 7 bases lying between them. The CDR3 DNA reads TGTGCCAGCAGCCGGACAGCGAACACCGGGGAGCTGTTTTTT. Translating it yields CASSRTANTGELFF.

The chain has TRBV9 and TRBJ2-1, with 7 bases fitting TRBD2. CDR1 is SGDLS and CDR2 is YYNGEE in the germline V gene. This CDR3 has 16 amino acids. V shed 4 bases and J 7 bases; nucleotides not matched to a gene: 14. The CDR3 spells CASSSPFRVGGNEQFF. The CDR3 bases are TGTGCCAGCAGCTCCCCCTTTCGCGTCGGGGGGAATGAGCAGTTCTTC.

J is TRBJ1-6 and V is TRBV7-6; D gene ambiguous. The CDR3 length is 15 residues. CDR1 SGHVS and CDR2 FNYEAQ come from the germline V gene. Trimming pared 2 bases from V and 3 bases from J, leaving 8 bases between. In DNA, the CDR3 is TGTGCCAGCAGCTTAAGAAGGGACTATAATTCACCCCTCCACTTT. Its protein is CASSLRRDYNSPLHF.

This clone was seen once. The V gene is TRBV3-1 (or the pseudogene TRBV3-2), the J gene TRBJ1-2; TRBD1 might be the D (6 bases). The CDR3 is 15 residues long. The V end lost 0 bases, the J end lost 7 bases, and 15 bases lay between the germline ends. From germline, CDR1 is LGHDT and CDR2 YNNKEL (reference sequence). The CDR3 sequence: CASSQDSGVGGGYTF. CDR3 sequence (DNA): TGTGCCAGCAGCCAAGATTCGGGGGTAGGGGGTGGCTACACCTTC.

V gene TRBV5-4 combines with J gene TRBJ1-3; 9 positions match TRBD1. Germline V gene sequence: CDR1 SGHNT, CDR2 YYREEE (reference sequence). With 4 bases clipped from V and 4 bases from J, the junction kept 9 bases outside the gene matches. The CDR3 is 16 residues long. This CDR3 reads CASSEPGTGSGNTIYF. The CDR3 nucleotides are TGTGCCAGCAGCGAGCCCGGGACAGGGTCCGGAAACACCATATATTTT.

In this sample, this clone turned up a few times. The chain carries TRBV2 and TRBJ2-1; D not resolved. V lost 4 bases and J lost 9, with 7 bases in between. CDR1 is SNHLY, CDR2 FYNNEI, per germline. The CDR3 contains 11 residues. The CDR3 here is CASSGFAEQFF. In DNA, the CDR3 is TGTGCCAGCAGTGGATTCGCTGAGCAGTTCTTC.

This clone was picked up a small number of times. This rearrangement joins TRBV7-9 to TRBJ1-1; 9 bases agree with TRBD1. CDR3 size: 14 residues. Per the germline V gene, CDR1 is SEHNR and CDR2 is FQNEAQ (reference sequence). The trim removed 6 bases at V and 10 bases at J, leaving 12 bases unmatched. Here the CDR3 reads CASSSTRDRVTAFF. CDR3 sequence (DNA): TGTGCCAGCAGTTCAACCCGGGACAGGGTGACAGCTTTCTTT.